This TCR beta chain was recovered during a study of blood T cell repertoires in COVID-19. The overall study: Samples taken during acute and convalescent COVID-19 were collected in the United States, Italy and Spain. PBMCs, B-cell-depleted T cells, or T cells were the source of the cDNA or gDNA that made up the material.

In the original processing: Cell counts per sample came from amplifying reference gene primers. Only in-frame clones appear in the TCRdb table, and some are missing; sequencing was by immunoSEQ multiplex PCR. V and J calls and clone size are copied from that table; D and trimming were computed from the DNA. The sample records approximately 230,000 clones, about nine tenths being singletons. Germline V gene lookup returns CDR1 PRHDT and CDR2 FYEKMQ (reference sequence). The V end was cut by 9 bases, the J end by 1 base, with 9 bases between. The CDR3 runs to 12 residues. The clonotype originates from a man aged 25-45 years who had recovered from COVID-19. Sequenced material: peripheral blood. The chain is built from TRBV13 and TRBJ1-1; D is possibly TRBD1 (5 bases). CDR3 sequence reads: CASRTGNTEAFF. For the CDR3, the DNA is TGTGCCAGTAGAACAGGGAACACTGAAGCTTTCTTT.